One sample yielded the 13 T cell receptor beta chains listed below, sequenced in a study of T cell changes during pregnancy in multiple sclerosis. Method: immunoSEQ multiplex PCR; TCRdb's copy keeps in-frame clones and lacks some. Altogether under 65,000 clones are present, roughly 92% being singletons, with the ten largest covering 1.4%. Specimen: peripheral blood, collected in the second trimester of pregnancy. These receptors were taken from a female donor with multiple sclerosis, enrolled in a pregnancy study.

This chain uses TRBV5-1 with TRBJ2-1, with D unresolved. This CDR3 comprises 15 residues. V gave up 0 bases and J gave up 10 bases, with 17 bases separating them. Germline loops: CDR1 SGHRS, CDR2 YFSETQ. The CDR3 nucleotides are TGCGCCAGCAGCTTGGAACCGACGCCACAGACAGAGCAGTTCTTC. It translates to CASSLEPTPQTEQFF. Using reference TRBV5-1 and TRBJ2-1 for the parts outside the CDR3, the full variable domain is KAGVTQTPRYLIKTRGQQVTLSCSPISGHRSVSWYQQTPGQGLQFLFEYFSETQRNKGNFPGRFSGRQFSNSRSEMNVSTLELGDSALYLCASSLEPTPQTEQFFGPGTRLTVL.

The chain carries TRBV5-6 and TRBJ2-7, with a tentative D call TRBD1 (6 bases). The CDR3 covers 14 residues. V was pared by 3 bases and J by 6 bases, with 16 bases between. The germline gives CDR1 SGHDT, CDR2 YYEEEE. The CDR3 protein is CASSSSQGIGEQYF. The CDR3 nucleotides are TGTGCCAGCAGCTCATCTCAGGGGATAGGCGAGCAGTACTTC.

The chain employs TRBV9 and TRBJ2-6; D uncertain. The CDR3 is 17 residues long. V lost 0 bases, J lost 0 bases, and 10 bases lay in between. Germline loops: CDR1 SGDLS, CDR2 YYNGEE. CDR3 region: CASSVGQRPSGANVLTF. Written as DNA, the CDR3 is TGTGCCAGCAGCGTAGGACAACGGCCCTCTGGGGCCAACGTCCTGACTTTC.

The chain links TRBV7-6 to TRBJ2-5, with 7 bases lining up with TRBD2. Looked up from germline, CDR1 is SGHVS and CDR2 is FNYEAQ. Germline trimming cut 1 base from V and 0 bases from J; bases unmatched to any gene: 5. The CDR3 is made up of 16 amino acids. CDR3 DNA: TGTGCCAGCAGCTTAGGGGGTAGCGGGTACCAAGAGACCCAGTACTTC. The encoded protein is CASSLGGSGYQETQYF. The whole variable domain, remainder taken from reference TRBV7-6 and TRBJ2-5, is GAGVSQSPRYKVTKRGQDVALRCDPISGHVSLYWYRQALGQGPEFLTYFNYEAQQDKSGLPNDRFSAERPEGSISTLTIQRTEQRDSAMYRCASSLGGSGYQETQYFGPGTRLLVL.

The chain recombines TRBV10-2 with TRBJ2-7; 7 bases are a match to TRBD2. The V and J ends lost 3 bases and 2 bases, in that order; junction bases with no gene match: 4. The CDR3 has 14 residues. In germline, CDR1 is WSHSY, CDR2 SAAADI. DNA of the CDR3: TGCGCCAGCAGTGAATCAGGACTAGCCTACGAGCAGTACTTC. This gives the protein CASSESGLAYEQYF.

The chain employs TRBV19 and TRBJ1-5; possible D gene TRBD1, 6 bases. Trimming took 6 bases from V and 2 from J, leaving 14 bases between them. The CDR3 is 15 amino acids. Germline CDR1 reads LNHDA; CDR2 reads SQIVND (reference sequence). CDR3 loop: CASRKQGLGNQPQHF. Here the CDR3 DNA reads TGTGCCAGTAGAAAACAGGGTTTGGGCAATCAGCCCCAGCATTTT. Supplemented by reference TRBV19 and TRBJ1-5, the full variable domain reads DGGITQSPKYLFRKEGQNVTLSCEQNLNHDAMYWYRQDPGQGLRLIYYSQIVNDFQKGDIAEGYSVSREKKESFPLTVTSAQKNPTAFYLCASRKQGLGNQPQHFGDGTRLSIL.

This chain uses TRBV28 with TRBJ2-1; D is perhaps TRBD2 (5 bases). Germline V CDR1 and CDR2: MDHEN, SYDVKM. This CDR3 region has 14 residues. Trimming took off 6 bases at V and 6 bases at J, with 15 bases between the two ends. The CDR3 nucleotides read TGTGCCAGCAGGGCGGGTACGCCCCTCAATGAGCAGTTCTTC. It codes for CASRAGTPLNEQFF.

The chain carries TRBV27 and TRBJ2-3, with D unclear. V was shortened by 2 bases and J by 0 bases, with 9 bases between the two germline ends. CDR1 and CDR2 from the germline V gene are MNHEY and SMNVEV (reference sequence). There are 15 residues in the CDR3. The CDR3 reads CASSLSHASTDTQYF. The DNA of the CDR3 is TGTGCCAGCAGTTTAAGCCATGCTAGCACAGATACGCAGTATTTT.

This clone was observed a single time. The rearrangement uses TRBV6-4 and TRBJ2-3; 7 bases are a match to TRBD2. The CDR3 contains 14 residues. J gave up 4 bases and V 1 base, and 2 bases lay outside the gene matches. Per germline, CDR1 MRHNA and CDR2 SNTAGT. This CDR3 reads CASSDLRESDTQYF. CDR3 in DNA: TGTGCCAGCAGTGACTTGCGGGAGTCAGATACGCAGTATTTT.

The genes are TRBV7-2 and TRBJ1-1, with D possibly matching TRBD1 (5 bases). This CDR3 region has 14 residues. The germline V and J ends were trimmed by 4 bases and 7 bases, with 16 bases remaining between them. The germline V gene has CDR1 SGHTA and CDR2 FQGNSA. The CDR3 DNA sequence: TGTGCCAGCAGCTACCGACTGGACAACTATGAAGCTTTCTTT. Translation: CASSYRLDNYEAFF.

V is TRBV28 and J is TRBJ1-1; 10 bases fit TRBD1. Germline assignment: CDR1 MDHEN and CDR2 SYDVKM. The V and J ends lost 8 bases and 1 base, in that order; junction bases with no gene match: 7. CDR3 length equals 15 residues. This chain's CDR3 is CASGGTGATNTEAFF. In nucleotides, the CDR3 is TGTGCCAGCGGTGGGACAGGGGCGACGAACACTGAAGCTTTCTTT.

The CDR3 sequence is CASSQDPATNEKLFF. CDR3 DNA sequence: TGCGCCAGCAGCCAAGATCCGGCAACTAATGAAAAACTGTTTTTT. The rearrangement links TRBV4-1 to TRBJ1-4; D unresolved. The germline gives CDR1 MGHRA, CDR2 YSYEKL. The CDR3 sequence is 15 residues long. V gave up 0 bases and J gave up 0 bases, with 5 bases separating them.

The chain carries TRBV10-3 and TRBJ2-5; 13 nucleotides line up with TRBD2. The trim removed 2 bases at V and 4 bases at J, leaving 7 bases unmatched. CDR1 ENHRY and CDR2 SYGVKD come from the germline V gene. The CDR3 is 17 residues long. The CDR3 is CAISEGLAGVRGETQYF. DNA for the CDR3: TGTGCCATCAGTGAGGGACTAGCGGGGGTGAGGGGAGAGACCCAGTACTTC.